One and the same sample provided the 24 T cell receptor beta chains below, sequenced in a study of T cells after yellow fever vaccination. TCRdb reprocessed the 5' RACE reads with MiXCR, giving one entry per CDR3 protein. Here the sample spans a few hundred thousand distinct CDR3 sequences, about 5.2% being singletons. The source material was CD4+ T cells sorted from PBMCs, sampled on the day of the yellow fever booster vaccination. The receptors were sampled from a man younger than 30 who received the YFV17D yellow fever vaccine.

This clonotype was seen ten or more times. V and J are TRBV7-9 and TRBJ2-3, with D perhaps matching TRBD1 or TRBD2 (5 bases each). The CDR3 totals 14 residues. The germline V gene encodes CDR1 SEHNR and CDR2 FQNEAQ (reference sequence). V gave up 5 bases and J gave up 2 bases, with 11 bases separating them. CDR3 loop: CASSPGRTTDTQYF. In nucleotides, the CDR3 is TGTGCCAGCAGCCCGGGACGGACCACAGATACGCAGTATTTT.

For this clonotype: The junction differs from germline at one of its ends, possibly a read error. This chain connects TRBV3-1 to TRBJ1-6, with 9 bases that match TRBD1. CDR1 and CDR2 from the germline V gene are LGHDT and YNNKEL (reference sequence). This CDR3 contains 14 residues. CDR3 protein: CASSQDRGNLPLHF. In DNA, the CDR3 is TGTGCCAGCAGCCAGGACAGGGGTAATTTACCCCTCCACTTT. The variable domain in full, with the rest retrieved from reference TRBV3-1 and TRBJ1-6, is DTAVSQTPKYLVTQMGNDKSIKCEQNLGHDTMYWYKQDSKKFLKIMFSYNNKELIINETVPNRFSPKSPDKAHLNLHINSLELGDSAVYFCASSQDRGNLPLHFGNGTRLTVT.

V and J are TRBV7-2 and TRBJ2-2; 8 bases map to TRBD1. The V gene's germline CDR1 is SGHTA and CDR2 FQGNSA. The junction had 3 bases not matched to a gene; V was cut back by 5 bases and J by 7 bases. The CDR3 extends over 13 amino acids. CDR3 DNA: TGTGCCAGCAGCCGACAGGGGATCGGGGAGCTGTTTTTT. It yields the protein CASSRQGIGELFF.

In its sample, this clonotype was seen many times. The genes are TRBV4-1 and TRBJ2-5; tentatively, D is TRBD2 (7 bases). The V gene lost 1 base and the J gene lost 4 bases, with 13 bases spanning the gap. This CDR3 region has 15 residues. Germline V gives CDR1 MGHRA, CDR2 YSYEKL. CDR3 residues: CASSQGSGGRETQYF. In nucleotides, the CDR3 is TGCGCCAGCAGCCAAGGTTCGGGGGGCCGAGAGACCCAGTACTTC.

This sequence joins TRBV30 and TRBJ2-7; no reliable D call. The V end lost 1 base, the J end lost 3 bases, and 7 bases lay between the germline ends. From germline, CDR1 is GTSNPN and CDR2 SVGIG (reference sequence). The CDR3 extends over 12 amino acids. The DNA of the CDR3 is TGTGCCTGGAGTGAGCCTCACTACGAGCAGTACTTC. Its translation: CAWSEPHYEQYF.

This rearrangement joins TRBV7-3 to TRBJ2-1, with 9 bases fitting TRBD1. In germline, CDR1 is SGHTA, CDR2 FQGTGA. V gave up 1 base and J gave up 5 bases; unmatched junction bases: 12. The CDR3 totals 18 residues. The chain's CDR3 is CASSLNRGPTQKHNEQFF. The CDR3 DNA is TGTGCCAGCAGCTTAAACAGGGGGCCGACCCAAAAACACAATGAGCAGTTCTTC.

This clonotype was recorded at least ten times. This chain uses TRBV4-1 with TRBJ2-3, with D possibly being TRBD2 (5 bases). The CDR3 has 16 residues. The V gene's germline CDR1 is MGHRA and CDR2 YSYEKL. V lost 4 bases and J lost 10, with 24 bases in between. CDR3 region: CASSPSPARASGSQYF. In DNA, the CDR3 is TGCGCCAGCAGCCCGTCCCCCGCCCGGGCTTCGGGGTCGCAGTATTTT.

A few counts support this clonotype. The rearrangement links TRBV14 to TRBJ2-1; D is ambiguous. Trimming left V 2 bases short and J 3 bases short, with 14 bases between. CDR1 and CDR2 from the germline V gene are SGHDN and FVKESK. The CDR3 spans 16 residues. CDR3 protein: CASSQRTRSFYNEQFF. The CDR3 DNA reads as TGTGCCAGCAGCCAAAGAACCCGGTCCTTCTACAATGAGCAGTTCTTC.

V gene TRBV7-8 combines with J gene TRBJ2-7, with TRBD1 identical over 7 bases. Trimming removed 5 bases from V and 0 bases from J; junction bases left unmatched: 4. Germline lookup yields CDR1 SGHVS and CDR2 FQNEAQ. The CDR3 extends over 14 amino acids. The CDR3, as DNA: TGTGCCAGCAGCCCACAGGGGAACTCCTACGAGCAGTACTTC. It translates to CASSPQGNSYEQYF.

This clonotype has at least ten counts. The CDR3 nucleotides read TGTGCCAGCGGCGACAGAATGAACACTGAAGCTTTCTTT. It translates to CASGDRMNTEAFF. The chain employs TRBV7-9 and TRBJ1-1; possibly TRBD1 for D (5 bases). Germline V lookup: CDR1 SEHNR, CDR2 FQNEAQ (reference sequence). This CDR3 contains 13 residues. V was trimmed by 8 bases and J by 0 bases, leaving 10 bases between them.

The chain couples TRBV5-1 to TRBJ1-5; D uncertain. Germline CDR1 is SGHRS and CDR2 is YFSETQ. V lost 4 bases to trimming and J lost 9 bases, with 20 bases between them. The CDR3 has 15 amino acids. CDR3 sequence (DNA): TGCGCCAGCAGCCCTAGACCCGGGATAGAGTCGCCCCAGCATTTT. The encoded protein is CASSPRPGIESPQHF.

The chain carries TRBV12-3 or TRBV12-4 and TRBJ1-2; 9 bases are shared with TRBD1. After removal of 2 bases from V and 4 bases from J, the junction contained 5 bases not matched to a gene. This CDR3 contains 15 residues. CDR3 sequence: CASSLKTGGAYGYTF. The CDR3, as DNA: TGTGCCAGCAGTTTAAAAACAGGGGGCGCCTATGGCTACACCTTC.

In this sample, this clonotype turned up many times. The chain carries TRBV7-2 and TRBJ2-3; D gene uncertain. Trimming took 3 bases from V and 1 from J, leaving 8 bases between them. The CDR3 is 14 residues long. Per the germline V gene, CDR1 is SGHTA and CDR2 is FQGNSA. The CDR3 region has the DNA TGTGCCAGCAGCTTGGCCGAGGGCACAGATACGCAGTATTTT. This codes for CASSLAEGTDTQYF.

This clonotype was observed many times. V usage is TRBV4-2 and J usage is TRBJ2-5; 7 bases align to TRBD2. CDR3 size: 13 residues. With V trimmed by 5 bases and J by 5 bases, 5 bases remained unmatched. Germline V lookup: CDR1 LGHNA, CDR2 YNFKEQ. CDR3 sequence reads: CASSVGTKETQYF. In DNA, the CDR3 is TGTGCCAGCAGCGTCGGGACTAAGGAGACCCAGTACTTC.

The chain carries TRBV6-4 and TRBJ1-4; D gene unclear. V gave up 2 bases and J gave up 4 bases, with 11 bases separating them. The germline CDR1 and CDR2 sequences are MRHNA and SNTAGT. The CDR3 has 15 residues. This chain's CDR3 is CASSDGGLLNEKLFF. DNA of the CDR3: TGTGCCAGCAGTGACGGTGGGCTCCTTAATGAAAAACTGTTTTTT.

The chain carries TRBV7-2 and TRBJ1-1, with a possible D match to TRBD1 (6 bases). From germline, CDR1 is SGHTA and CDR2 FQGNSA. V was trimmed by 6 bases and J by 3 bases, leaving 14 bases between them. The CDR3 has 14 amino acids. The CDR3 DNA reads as TGTGCCAGCAGTTTTACACAGGGATACACTGAAGCTTTCTTT. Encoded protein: CASSFTQGYTEAFF.

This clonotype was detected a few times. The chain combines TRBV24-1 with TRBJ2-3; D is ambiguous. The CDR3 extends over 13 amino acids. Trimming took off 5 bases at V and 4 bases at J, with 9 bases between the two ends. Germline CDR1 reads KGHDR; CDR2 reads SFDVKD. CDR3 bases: TGTGCCACCAGTGCCGCCAAGCCAGATACGCAGTATTTT. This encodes CATSAAKPDTQYF.

The chain's CDR3 is CASKTWRSEAFF. The CDR3 coding sequence is TGTGCCAGCAAAACCTGGCGGAGTGAAGCTTTCTTT. The chain links TRBV6-5 to TRBJ1-1; D remains unclear. The V end lost 7 bases, the J end lost 7 bases, and 13 bases lay between the germline ends. The germline gives CDR1 MNHEY, CDR2 SVGAGI. The CDR3 extends over 12 amino acids.

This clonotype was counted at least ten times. CDR3 residues: CAIRQDSNQPQHF. DNA of the CDR3: TGTGCCATAAGACAAGACAGCAATCAGCCCCAGCATTTT. The rearrangement joins TRBV10-3 to TRBJ1-5; D remains unclear. V dropped 9 bases and J dropped 1 base, with 10 bases sitting between them. The CDR3 length is 13 residues. CDR1 is ENHRY, CDR2 SYGVKD, per germline.

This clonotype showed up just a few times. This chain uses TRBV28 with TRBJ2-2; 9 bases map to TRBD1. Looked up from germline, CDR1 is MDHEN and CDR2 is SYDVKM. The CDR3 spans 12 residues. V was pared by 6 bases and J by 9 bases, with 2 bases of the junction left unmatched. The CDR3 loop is CASRGQGRELFF. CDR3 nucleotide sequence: TGTGCCAGCAGGGGACAGGGCCGGGAGCTGTTTTTT. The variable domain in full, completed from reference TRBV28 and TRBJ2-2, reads DVKVTQSSRYLVKRTGEKVFLECVQDMDHENMFWYRQDPGLGLRLIYFSYDVKMKEKGDIPEGYSVSREKKERFSLILESASTNQTSMYLCASRGQGRELFFGEGSRLTVL.

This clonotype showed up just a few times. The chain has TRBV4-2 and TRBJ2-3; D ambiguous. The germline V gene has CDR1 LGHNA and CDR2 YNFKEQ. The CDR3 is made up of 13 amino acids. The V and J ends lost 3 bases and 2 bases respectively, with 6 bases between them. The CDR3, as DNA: TGTGCCAGCAGCCAGGGGTTCACAGATACGCAGTATTTT. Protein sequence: CASSQGFTDTQYF.

CDR3 sequence (DNA): TGTGCCAGCAGCCCCGACAGGGGGACCAGATATAGCAATCAGCCCCAGCATTTT. Protein product: CASSPDRGTRYSNQPQHF. The chain couples TRBV7-8 to TRBJ1-5; 9 bases align to TRBD1. The CDR3 is 18 residues long. Germline-derived CDR1 and CDR2 are SGHVS and FQNEAQ. V shed 5 bases, J shed 0 bases, and the junction held 11 bases outside the gene matches.

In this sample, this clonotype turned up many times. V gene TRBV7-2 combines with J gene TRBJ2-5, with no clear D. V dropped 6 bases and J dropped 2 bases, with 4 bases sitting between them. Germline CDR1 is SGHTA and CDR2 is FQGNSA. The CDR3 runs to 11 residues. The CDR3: CASREQETQYF. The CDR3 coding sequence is TGTGCCAGCAGGGAGCAAGAGACCCAGTACTTC.

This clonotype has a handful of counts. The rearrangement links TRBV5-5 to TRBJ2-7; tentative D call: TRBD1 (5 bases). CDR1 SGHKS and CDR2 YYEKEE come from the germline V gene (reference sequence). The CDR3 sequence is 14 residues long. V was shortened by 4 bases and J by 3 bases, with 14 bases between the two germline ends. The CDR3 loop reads CASSLFWTNYEQYV. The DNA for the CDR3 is TGTGCCAGCAGCCTTTTTTGGACAAACTACGAGCAGTACGTC.